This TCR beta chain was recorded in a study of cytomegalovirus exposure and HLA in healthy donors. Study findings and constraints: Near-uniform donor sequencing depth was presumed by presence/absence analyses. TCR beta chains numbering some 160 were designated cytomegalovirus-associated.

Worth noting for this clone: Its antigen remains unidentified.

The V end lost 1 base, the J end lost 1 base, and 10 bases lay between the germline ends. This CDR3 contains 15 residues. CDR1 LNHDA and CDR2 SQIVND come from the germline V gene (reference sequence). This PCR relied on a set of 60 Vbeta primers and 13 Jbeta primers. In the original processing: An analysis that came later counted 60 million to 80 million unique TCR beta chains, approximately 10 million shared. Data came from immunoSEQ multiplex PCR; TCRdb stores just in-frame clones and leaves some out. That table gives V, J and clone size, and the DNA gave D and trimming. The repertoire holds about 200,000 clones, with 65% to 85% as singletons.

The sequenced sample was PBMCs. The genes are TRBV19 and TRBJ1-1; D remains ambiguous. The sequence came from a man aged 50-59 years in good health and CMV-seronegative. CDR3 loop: CASSIGARKNTEAFF. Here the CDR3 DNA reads TGTGCCAGTAGTATAGGTGCCAGGAAGAACACTGAAGCTTTCTTT.